Shown below are 22 T cell receptor beta chains from a single sample sequenced in a study of long-term antiretroviral therapy in people with HIV. Running of the v3.0 immunoSEQ assay took place at survey level. Sequencing used immunoSEQ multiplex PCR; TCRdb keeps in-frame clones, though not all of them. The sample comprises over 15,000 clones, roughly four fifths of which are singletons, and 15% rests with the top ten. The material was unsorted PBMCs, obtained 2.5 years before starting antiretroviral therapy. Source of these receptors: a woman aged 50 to 60 with HIV.

CDR3 DNA: TGCGCCAGCAGCCGTAACCTAGCCGAAGAGGATGGCTACACCTTC. Translating gives CASSRNLAEEDGYTF. The chain links TRBV5-1 to TRBJ1-2; D gene uncertain. V was trimmed by 4 bases and J by 6 bases, leaving 19 bases between them. This CDR3 contains 15 residues. Germline CDR1 is SGHRS and CDR2 is YFSETQ. The full variable domain, with the rest looked up from reference TRBV5-1 and TRBJ1-2, is KAGVTQTPRYLIKTRGQQVTLSCSPISGHRSVSWYQQTPGQGLQFLFEYFSETQRNKGNFPGRFSGRQFSNSRSEMNVSTLELGDSALYLCASSRNLAEEDGYTFGSGTRLTVV.

The chain has TRBV12-5 and TRBJ2-5; no clear D. CDR3 size: 11 residues. Germline CDR1 LGHNT, CDR2 FRNRAP. Trimming took 7 bases from V and 2 from J, leaving 5 bases between them. DNA of the CDR3: TGTGCTAGTGCCTTACAAGAGACCCAGTACTTC. Its translation is CASALQETQYF.

The chain has TRBV5-1 and TRBJ2-7; the D gene is possibly TRBD2 (6 bases). Trimming left V 4 bases short and J 0 bases short, with 14 bases between. Per the germline V gene, CDR1 is SGHRS and CDR2 is YFSETQ. This CDR3 is built from 15 residues. CDR3 in amino acids: CASSRGAGSSYEQYF. The DNA of the CDR3 is TGCGCCAGCAGCCGCGGGGCGGGGAGCTCCTACGAGCAGTACTTC.

This chain connects TRBV4-1 to TRBJ1-2, with no clear D. Germline CDR1 is MGHRA and CDR2 is YSYEKL. The CDR3 contains 16 residues. The V and J ends lost 1 base and 5 bases respectively, with 17 bases between them. The CDR3 region has the DNA TGCGCCAGCAGCCAAGGAGCGACGGATCGCGCTTATGGCTACACCTTC. The encoded protein is CASSQGATDRAYGYTF.

This chain uses TRBV6-5 with TRBJ1-4; tentatively, D is TRBD1 (6 bases). The germline V gene has CDR1 MNHEY and CDR2 SVGAGI. The germline V and J ends were trimmed by 5 bases and 3 bases, with 10 bases remaining between them. CDR3 length: 14 amino acids. The CDR3 nucleotides read TGTGCCAGCAGTAAAAGGACAGCTAATGAAAAACTGTTTTTT. Translated, it gives CASSKRTANEKLFF.

The V gene is TRBV6-5, the J gene TRBJ2-3, with D maybe TRBD1 (6 bases). Germline CDR1 MNHEY, CDR2 SVGAGI. CDR3 size: 15 residues. V was shortened by 4 bases and J by 1 base, with 12 bases between the two germline ends. This chain's CDR3 is CASSSYRVGTDTQYF. The DNA of the CDR3 is TGTGCCAGCAGTTCCTACAGGGTTGGCACAGATACGCAGTATTTT.

The gene calls are TRBV5-1 and TRBJ2-4; D perhaps matches TRBD2 (6 bases). Germline values: CDR1 SGHRS, CDR2 YFSETQ. Trimming pared 0 bases from V and 3 bases from J, leaving 13 bases between. The CDR3 length is 16 residues. Written as DNA, the CDR3 is TGCGCCAGCAGCTTGGAAGGGCGGGATGGCAAAAACATTCAGTACTTC. Translated, it gives CASSLEGRDGKNIQYF. Based on the CDR3 plus reference TRBV5-1 and TRBJ2-4, the full variable domain is KAGVTQTPRYLIKTRGQQVTLSCSPISGHRSVSWYQQTPGQGLQFLFEYFSETQRNKGNFPGRFSGRQFSNSRSEMNVSTLELGDSALYLCASSLEGRDGKNIQYFGAGTRLSVL.

V gene TRBV7-9 combines with J gene TRBJ1-3; the D gene is possibly TRBD1 (5 bases). V was cut by 5 bases and J by 4 bases, with 12 bases left in between. The CDR3 runs 14 residues. Germline CDR1 SEHNR, CDR2 FQNEAQ (reference sequence). This CDR3 is CASSPDIAGNTIYF. For the CDR3, the DNA is TGTGCCAGCAGCCCGGACATCGCAGGAAACACCATATATTTT.

This chain connects TRBV29-1 to TRBJ2-1; TRBD1 matches 8 bases. Unmatched junction bases numbered 10, after V lost 5 bases and J lost 7 bases. The CDR3 is 14 residues long. Germline lookup yields CDR1 SQVTM and CDR2 ANQGSEA. CDR3 amino acids: CSVRQGASGNEQFF. The CDR3, as DNA: TGCAGCGTTAGGCAGGGGGCATCGGGGAATGAGCAGTTCTTC.

J is TRBJ1-6 and V is TRBV5-6; D not certain. Germline values: CDR1 SGHDT, CDR2 YYEEEE. The CDR3 totals 12 residues. V was pared by 4 bases and J by 9 bases, with 8 bases between. CDR3 coding DNA: TGTGCCAGCAGCCTCGGGAGTTCACCCCTCCACTTT. Translated, it gives CASSLGSSPLHF.

The genes are TRBV5-6 and TRBJ2-1; TRBD2 matches at 13 bases. The J segment lost 8 bases and the V segment lost 0 bases, leaving 11 bases of the junction unmatched. In germline, CDR1 is SGHDT, CDR2 YYEEEE. The CDR3 totals 18 residues. CDR3 sequence: CASSLDPFGTSGVDEQFF. The DNA of the CDR3 is TGTGCCAGCAGCTTGGACCCTTTCGGGACTAGCGGGGTGGATGAGCAGTTCTTC. The full variable domain, in which reference TRBV5-6 and TRBJ2-1 provide the parts outside the CDR3, is DAGVTQSPTHLIKTRGQQVTLRCSPKSGHDTVSWYQQALGQGPQFIFQYYEEEERQRGNFPDRFSGHQFPNYSSELNVNALLLGDSALYLCASSLDPFGTSGVDEQFFGPGTRLTVL.

The chain combines TRBV11-1 with TRBJ1-6, with D hard to call. Per germline, CDR1 SGHAT and CDR2 FQDESV (reference sequence). This CDR3 spans 12 amino acids. The germline V and J ends were trimmed by 4 bases and 9 bases, with 7 bases remaining between them. CDR3 sequence reads: CASSYPRSPLHF. The DNA of the CDR3 is TGTGCCAGCAGCTACCCCCGTTCACCCCTCCACTTT.

The chain couples TRBV5-1 to TRBJ2-5; D is unclear. The V and J ends lost 0 bases and 5 bases respectively, with 11 bases between them. CDR1 and CDR2 from the germline V gene are SGHRS and YFSETQ. The CDR3 runs to 14 residues. CDR3 protein: CASSLENTPETQYF. The CDR3 coding sequence is TGCGCCAGCAGCTTGGAGAACACCCCCGAGACCCAGTACTTC.

The chain employs TRBV27 and TRBJ1-2; 7 bases line up with TRBD1. This CDR3 is built from 16 residues. Germline V lookup: CDR1 MNHEY, CDR2 SMNVEV (reference sequence). V was pared by 5 bases and J by 0 bases, with 9 bases of the junction left unmatched. The CDR3 loop reads CASSPQPGQTNYGYTF. The CDR3 DNA reads TGTGCCAGCAGTCCCCAACCGGGACAGACTAACTATGGCTACACCTTC.

This clone was recorded a few times. The chain links TRBV10-2 to TRBJ1-1; no reliable D call. CDR1 and CDR2 from the germline V gene are WSHSY and SAAADI. The CDR3 runs 13 residues. Trimming took off 6 bases at V and 1 base at J, with 9 bases between the two ends. CDR3 region: CASRAHANTEAFF. CDR3 sequence (DNA): TGCGCCAGCAGGGCACACGCGAACACTGAAGCTTTCTTT.

The chain employs TRBV30 and TRBJ1-2; 7 nucleotides line up with TRBD1. The CDR3 totals 13 residues. The trim removed 7 bases at V and 7 bases at J, leaving 12 bases unmatched. The germline gives CDR1 GTSNPN, CDR2 SVGIG (reference sequence). In DNA form, the CDR3 reads TGTGCCTCGCCGGGACAGACCGACCGTGGCTACACCTTC. The encoded protein is CASPGQTDRGYTF.

V is TRBV5-1 and J is TRBJ1-3; D call uncertain. Germline-derived CDR1 and CDR2 are SGHRS and YFSETQ. The CDR3 runs 16 residues. The ends were cut back, 0 bases at V and 0 bases at J, with 10 bases in the middle. CDR3 coding DNA: TGCGCCAGCAGCTTGGGACTTATTGGCTCTGGAAACACCATATATTTT. It yields the protein CASSLGLIGSGNTIYF. The whole variable domain, filled in from reference TRBV5-1 and TRBJ1-3, reads KAGVTQTPRYLIKTRGQQVTLSCSPISGHRSVSWYQQTPGQGLQFLFEYFSETQRNKGNFPGRFSGRQFSNSRSEMNVSTLELGDSALYLCASSLGLIGSGNTIYFGEGSWLTVV.

This clone was seen more than once but under ten times. This chain joins TRBV4-1 and TRBJ1-5; D remains unclear. V lost 3 bases and J 0 bases, leaving 6 bases between the germline ends. The CDR3 runs 14 residues. Looked up from germline, CDR1 is MGHRA and CDR2 is YSYEKL. CDR3 residues: CASSQADSNQPQHF. CDR3 in DNA: TGCGCCAGCAGCCAGGCAGATAGCAATCAGCCCCAGCATTTT.

CDR3 nucleotides: TGCGCCAGCAGCCTACAGGGGGGGAACACTGAAGCTTTCTTT. Amino acid sequence: CASSLQGGNTEAFF. This chain links TRBV5-1 with TRBJ1-1, with 8 bases matching TRBD1. Germline V gene data show CDR1 as SGHRS and CDR2 as YFSETQ. The CDR3 consists of 14 residues. After removal of 4 bases from V and 1 base from J, the junction contained 3 bases not matched to a gene.

This chain connects TRBV12-5 to TRBJ1-4, with TRBD1 matching 7 bases. J lost 7 bases, V lost 6 bases, and 8 bases had no gene match. There are 14 residues in the CDR3. CDR1 is LGHNT, CDR2 FRNRAP, per germline. The CDR3 sequence is CASGQGVLGEKLFF. CDR3 DNA: TGTGCTAGTGGCCAGGGGGTTTTGGGTGAAAAACTGTTTTTT.

CDR3 in DNA: TGCAGCTCCCTGAACAGGAACACTGAAGCTTTCTTT. Protein: CSSLNRNTEAFF. J is TRBJ1-1 and V is TRBV29-1, with unresolved D. Looked up from germline, CDR1 is SQVTM and CDR2 is ANQGSEA. Trimming removed 8 bases from V and 1 base from J, with 11 bases in between. The CDR3 is 12 residues long.

This clone was observed a handful of times. This chain uses TRBV27 with TRBJ1-6; no firm D call. V dropped 3 bases and J dropped 6 bases, with 9 bases sitting between them. This CDR3 has 14 residues. Germline V CDR1 and CDR2: MNHEY, SMNVEV (reference sequence). This chain's CDR3 is CASSLGWSNSPLHF. For the CDR3, the DNA is TGTGCCAGCAGTTTGGGGTGGTCTAATTCACCCCTCCACTTT.